This paragraph covers one TCR beta chain sequence. This receptor's antigen is unknown. The input lacks base qualities; no much larger clone sits a single base away. The roughly 89 tumor samples underwent high-throughput TCR profiling with ImmunoSEQ. The authors processed their data as follows. Repertoire diversity metrics included richness (unique productive sequences), clonality, evenness and relatedness; Bhattacharyya coefficient assessed similarity between samples. A sensitivity analysis excluded TCRs with fewer than two reads and gave consistent conclusions. Imported from immuneACCESS, the table was reduced by TCRdb to in-frame sequences with V and J called. These copies leave out some clones; in studies compared against another copy, an unresolved V gene accounts for under half, and the cause of the remainder is not known. V, J and clone size derive from that table, while D and trimming were established from the DNA sequence. Recorded for this sample are about 18,000 clones; about 68% of them occurred a single time. The ten largest clones add up to around 6.4% of the sample.

The data were taken from a study of high-grade serous ovarian cancer treatment subgroups (dated by TCRdb to the early 2020s). For the study in its entirety: A mean of approximately 14,000 reads and 6,500 to 9,500 unique TCR beta rearrangements per sample was generated by sequencing. TCR beta repertoires were profiled in patients with high-grade serous ovarian cancer who were grouped, under a laparoscopic triage algorithm, by complete gross resection or by neoadjuvant chemotherapy response. A cohort of some 30 patients was included: about 10 with no residual disease after primary surgery (R0), about 10 who were excellent NACT responders, and about 10 who were poor NACT responders. In total there were approximately 94 samples, since every patient provided one primary tumor sample and two metastatic tumor samples. Summary of the overall study and its limitations: Because bulk tumor TCR sequencing provided no spatial information, insight into HGSC tumor complexity and diversity was limited. TCR clonal relatedness showed a positive correlation with neoantigen level and a trend toward positive correlation with copy number variation and mutation load from whole-genome sequencing. Repertoire similarity between tumors from the same patient ranged from roughly 0.095 to 0.8, while tumors from different patients showed almost no similarity. TCR repertoire analyses were focused on CDR3, and CDR1 and CDR2 were not analyzed.

The tumor samples were collected prior to definitive surgery or chemotherapy. The MD Anderson Biospecimen Extraction Resource handled genomic DNA extraction, while the MD Anderson Cancer Genomics Laboratory carried out the TCR sequencing. The source of this sequence is a human donor with high-grade serous ovarian cancer. Source material: tumor tissue.

The encoded CDR3 is CASSQPSPGRNYEQYF. In nucleotide form, the sequence is TGTGCCAGCAGCCAACCATCTCCGGGACGGAACTACGAGCAGTACTTC. Recombination connected TRBV12-1 to TRBJ2-5. The J call could be wrong; TRBJ2-7 is a better fit for the DNA end. TRBV12-1 is a pseudogene segment. The CDR3 runs 16 amino acids, cysteine and phenylalanine included. The entry retains the CDR3 DNA only, 48 bases that are in frame from base 1.